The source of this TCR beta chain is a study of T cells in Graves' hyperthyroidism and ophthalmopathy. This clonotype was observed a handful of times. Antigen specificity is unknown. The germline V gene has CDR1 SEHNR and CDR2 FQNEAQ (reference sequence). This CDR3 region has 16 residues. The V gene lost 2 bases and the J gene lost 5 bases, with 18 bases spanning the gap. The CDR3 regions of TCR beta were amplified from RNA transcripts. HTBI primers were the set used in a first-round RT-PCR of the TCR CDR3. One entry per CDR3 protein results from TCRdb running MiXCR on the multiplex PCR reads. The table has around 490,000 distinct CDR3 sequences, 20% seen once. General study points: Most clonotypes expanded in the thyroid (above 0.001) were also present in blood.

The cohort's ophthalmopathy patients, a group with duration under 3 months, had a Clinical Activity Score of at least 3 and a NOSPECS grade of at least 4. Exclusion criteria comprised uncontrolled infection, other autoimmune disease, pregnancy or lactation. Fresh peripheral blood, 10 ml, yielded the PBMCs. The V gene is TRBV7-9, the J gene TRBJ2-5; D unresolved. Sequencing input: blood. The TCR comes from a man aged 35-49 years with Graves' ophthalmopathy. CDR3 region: CASSLRRLMVWETQYF. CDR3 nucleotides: TGTGCCAGCAGCTTACGCAGGCTGATGGTCTGGGAGACCCAGTACTTC.